This T cell receptor beta chain was found in a study of T cell changes during pregnancy in multiple sclerosis. Here immunoSEQ multiplex PCR was the method, and the copy in TCRdb shows in-frame clones only, minus some. The table includes over 9,000 clones, around 84% detected once. Trimming removed 2 bases at V and 3 bases at J, with 17 bases between. Germline assignment: CDR1 LNHDA and CDR2 SQIVND (reference sequence). This CDR3 is 16 amino acids long. The clonotype originates from a female donor in good health, enrolled as a control in a pregnancy study. The rearrangement joins TRBV19 to TRBJ2-7, with D perhaps matching TRBD2 (5 bases). Source: CD8+ T cells from peripheral blood mononuclear cells, taken after pregnancy. The CDR3 nucleotides are TGTGCCAGTAGTATACACTCGAGGGTTTATGGCTACGAGCAGTACTTC. This gives the protein CASSIHSRVYGYEQYF.